This entry lists 25 T cell receptor beta chains sequenced from one sample in a study of blood T cell repertoires in COVID-19 (dated by TCRdb to the early 2020s). Receptor libraries were prepared by the immunoSEQ multiplex PCR assay. What TCRdb holds here is the immuneACCESS table cut down to in-frame rearrangements. Part of the clones is not present; checked against another copy, under half of the missing clones reflect an unresolved V gene, and the others are unexplained. This sample comprises 200,000 to 300,000 clones, about 86% of them detected only once. Clones ranked in the top ten supply over 1.1% of the sample. The sequencing sample was made of peripheral blood. These receptors all come from a man older than 75 with acute or convalescent COVID-19.

The chain uses TRBV7-8 and TRBJ2-7, with TRBD1 identical over 7 bases. This CDR3 region has 15 residues. Trimming cost V 1 base and J 0 bases; bases outside gene matches: 3. Germline assignment: CDR1 SGHVS and CDR2 FQNEAQ. The CDR3 nucleotides are TGTGCCAGCAGCTTAGGCAGGGGGAGCTCCTACGAGCAGTACTTC. Translated, it gives CASSLGRGSSYEQYF. Supplemented by reference TRBV7-8 and TRBJ2-7, the full variable domain reads GAGVSQSPRYKVAKRGQDVALRCDPISGHVSLFWYQQALGQGPEFLTYFQNEAQLDKSGLPSDRFFAERPEGSVSTLKIQRTQQEDSAVYLCASSLGRGSSYEQYFGPGTRLTVT.

With regard to this clone: Other DNA sequences in this specimen translate into the identical CDR3. The genes are TRBV3-1 (or the pseudogene TRBV3-2) and TRBJ1-5, with 7 nucleotides matching TRBD1. Per the germline V gene, CDR1 is LGHDT and CDR2 is YNNKEL (reference sequence). The CDR3 has 14 amino acids. The ends lost 4 bases at V and 2 bases at J; junction bases unmatched: 2. The CDR3 region has the DNA TGTGCCAGCAGCCCCCAGGGGGGCAATCAGCCCCAGCATTTT. It codes for CASSPQGGNQPQHF.

The chain combines TRBV28 with TRBJ1-2; D unresolved. The CDR3 is 16 amino acids. Trimming cost V 3 bases and J 3 bases, with 17 bases left between them. Germline CDR1 is MDHEN and CDR2 is SYDVKM. CDR3 nucleotides: TGTGCCAGCAGTTTGGAGGGCGTCGGAGTTTACTATGGCTACACCTTC. This encodes CASSLEGVGVYYGYTF.

The V and J genes are TRBV5-6 and TRBJ1-1; 8 bases align to TRBD1. The germline CDR1 and CDR2 sequences are SGHDT and YYEEEE. V gave up 1 base and J gave up 8 bases; unmatched junction bases: 4. The CDR3 is 13 residues long. The CDR3 nucleotides are TGTGCCAGCAGCTTGAGACAGGGGCGAGAAGCTTTCTTT. It specifies CASSLRQGREAFF.

CDR3 protein: CASSLGTEVTNEKLFF. The CDR3 nucleotides read TGTGCCAGCAGTTTGGGGACAGAAGTAACTAATGAAAAACTGTTTTTT. This chain joins TRBV28 and TRBJ1-4; 7 bases agree with TRBD1. The germline gives CDR1 MDHEN, CDR2 SYDVKM. The ends lost 3 bases at V and 1 base at J; junction bases unmatched: 5. The CDR3 is 16 residues long.

The chain is built from TRBV19 and TRBJ2-7, with 8 bases aligning to TRBD1. Germline CDR1 reads LNHDA; CDR2 reads SQIVND (reference sequence). Losses at the gene ends were 5 bases for V and 6 bases for J; bases not matched to a gene: 3. The length of the CDR3 is 12 residues. For the CDR3, the DNA is TGTGCCAGTAGTGCAGGGGGCGGCGAGCAGTACTTC. Encoded protein: CASSAGGGEQYF.

The chain combines TRBV5-1 with TRBJ2-5; TRBD2 agrees at 9 bases. The germline V gene encodes CDR1 SGHRS and CDR2 YFSETQ. CDR3 length equals 15 residues. The V segment lost 0 bases and the J segment 5 bases; nucleotides outside the gene matches: 5. The CDR3, as DNA: TGCGCCAGCAGCTTGGGCGGGGGGGCCATGGAGACCCAGTACTTC. Protein: CASSLGGGAMETQYF.

The chain links TRBV28 to TRBJ2-1; TRBD1 matches 7 bases. Germline CDR1 and CDR2: MDHEN and SYDVKM. This CDR3 comprises 13 residues. Unmatched junction bases numbered 5, after V lost 5 bases and J lost 7 bases. The CDR3 sequence: CASSPGQRNEQFF. CDR3 coding DNA: TGTGCCAGCAGTCCGGGACAGAGGAATGAGCAGTTCTTC.

This clone was found once. The V call is TRBV19, the J call TRBJ2-2, with D maybe TRBD1 (6 bases). This CDR3 is 16 amino acids long. V gave up 7 bases and J gave up 6 bases, with 21 bases separating them. Germline V gene data show CDR1 as LNHDA and CDR2 as SQIVND (reference sequence). The CDR3, as DNA: TGTGCCAGTACCTCCCCGTCCAGGGGAGACTCCGGGGAGCTGTTTTTT. This gives the protein CASTSPSRGDSGELFF.

The chain joins TRBV25-1 to TRBJ1-5; D call uncertain. The CDR3 sequence is 13 residues long. Germline loops: CDR1 MGHDK, CDR2 SYGVNS. Trimming removed 5 bases from V and 7 bases from J, with 12 bases in between. CDR3 nucleotide sequence: TGTGCCAGCAGTCAATCGGGTAGGCAGCCCCAGCATTTT. It specifies CASSQSGRQPQHF.

This clone has a single count. The chain is built from TRBV19 and TRBJ1-1, with D tentatively TRBD1 (6 bases). The CDR3 spans 13 residues. The V gene's germline CDR1 is LNHDA and CDR2 SQIVND (reference sequence). Trimming removed 8 bases at V and 6 bases at J, with 16 bases between. The CDR3 nucleotides read TGTGCCAGTTCCCAGGGGTCCGGGGCTGAAGCTTTCTTT. Its protein is CASSQGSGAEAFF.

The gene calls are TRBV12-3 or TRBV12-4 and TRBJ2-2; D unresolved. There are 13 residues in the CDR3. V was shortened by 5 bases and J by 5 bases, with 9 bases between the two germline ends. The CDR3 spells CASSPWATGELFF. The CDR3 nucleotides read TGTGCCAGCAGTCCCTGGGCTACCGGGGAGCTGTTTTTT.

The chain couples TRBV19 to TRBJ2-1; 11 nucleotides match TRBD1. V dropped 5 bases and J dropped 9; count of bases not matched to a gene: 9. The CDR3 covers 15 residues. Germline assignment: CDR1 LNHDA and CDR2 SQIVND (reference sequence). In nucleotides, the CDR3 is TGTGCCAGTAGTGCCGGGACAGGGGGTCGAGGTGAGCAGTTCTTC. As protein: CASSAGTGGRGEQFF.

The chain has TRBV28 and TRBJ2-6, with a tentative D call TRBD1 (6 bases). Trimming took off 2 bases at V and 2 bases at J, with 16 bases between the two ends. The CDR3 is 18 residues long. The germline V gene encodes CDR1 MDHEN and CDR2 SYDVKM. Here the CDR3 DNA reads TGTGCCAGCAGTTTAAAGGGGACAACCCTGACTGGGGCCAACGTCCTGACTTTC. The encoded protein is CASSLKGTTLTGANVLTF.

CDR3: CASGRSETNEKLFF. The CDR3 DNA is TGTGCTAGTGGCCGCAGTGAAACTAATGAAAAACTGTTTTTT. V is TRBV12-5 and J is TRBJ1-4; D not resolved. V was cut by 6 bases and J by 1 base, with 9 bases left in between. The germline V gene has CDR1 LGHNT and CDR2 FRNRAP. The CDR3 is 14 amino acids.

The chain uses TRBV12-3 or TRBV12-4 and TRBJ2-3; no reliable D call. Deletions cut 6 bases from V and 2 bases from J, with 9 bases between. This CDR3 spans 13 amino acids. For the CDR3, the DNA is TGTGCCAGCAGCGTGCGTTCCACAGATACGCAGTATTTT. Its protein is CASSVRSTDTQYF.

The chain uses TRBV7-2 and TRBJ2-2; 7 positions agree with TRBD1. Germline-derived CDR1 and CDR2 are SGHTA and FQGNSA. There are 14 residues in the CDR3. The V and J ends lost 6 bases and 2 bases, in that order; junction bases with no gene match: 3. Here the CDR3 DNA reads TGTGCCAGCAGAAGGGACAGCAACACCGGGGAGCTGTTTTTT. Amino acids: CASRRDSNTGELFF.

The chain employs TRBV29-1 and TRBJ1-4; D is unclear. This CDR3 has 13 amino acids. The germline CDR1 and CDR2 sequences are SQVTM and ANQGSEA. The V end was cut by 6 bases, the J end by 0 bases, with 8 bases between. CDR3 amino acids: CSVAGTTNEKLFF. The CDR3 DNA is TGCAGCGTCGCCGGGACAACTAATGAAAAACTGTTTTTT.

CDR3 loop: CASSLSWGQGNNEQYF. As DNA, the CDR3 is TGTGCCAGCAGTTTATCGTGGGGACAGGGAAATAATGAGCAGTACTTC. This chain links TRBV27 with TRBJ2-7; TRBD1 agrees at 9 bases. CDR1 MNHEY and CDR2 SMNVEV come from the germline V gene (reference sequence). Trimming took 0 bases from V and 7 from J; bases not matched to a gene: 10. The CDR3 runs 16 residues.

V gene TRBV7-6 combines with J gene TRBJ2-7; 9 bases map to TRBD1. Germline CDR1 SGHVS, CDR2 FNYEAQ. V shed 1 base, J shed 11 bases, and the junction held 6 bases outside the gene matches. The CDR3 runs 13 residues. The CDR3 DNA sequence: TGTGCCAGCAGCTTAGTCTTCGGGGACAGGGAGTACTTC. Translating it yields CASSLVFGDREYF.

This chain links TRBV27 with TRBJ1-1; TRBD1 matches 10 bases. Unmatched junction bases numbered 10, after V lost 5 bases and J lost 1 base. Germline V gives CDR1 MNHEY, CDR2 SMNVEV (reference sequence). The CDR3 contains 17 residues. The CDR3 bases are TGTGCCAGCAGTAACGACAGGGGGCAGCGCGGGAACACTGAAGCTTTCTTT. This gives the protein CASSNDRGQRGNTEAFF.

The sample holds a few counts of this clone. The gene calls are TRBV28 and TRBJ2-7; TRBD2 is a possible D gene (5 bases). CDR1 MDHEN and CDR2 SYDVKM come from the germline V gene. The V gene lost 6 bases and the J gene lost 9 bases, with 21 bases spanning the gap. The CDR3 runs to 14 residues. CDR3 DNA: TGTGCCAGCAGCCCGCGGAGCGGTGGGCTGACGCAGTACTTC. Its protein is CASSPRSGGLTQYF.

This clone came up once. The gene calls are TRBV12-3 or TRBV12-4 and TRBJ1-6; D may be TRBD1 (5 bases). Trimming stripped 6 bases from V and 8 bases from J, with 11 bases between. This CDR3 contains 13 residues. The CDR3 reads CASRRQMDSPLHF. The CDR3 DNA is TGTGCCAGCAGGAGACAGATGGATTCACCCCTCCACTTT.

The gene calls are TRBV7-2 and TRBJ2-7; D is unresolved. Trimming took 1 base from V and 4 from J, leaving 11 bases between them. Germline lookup yields CDR1 SGHTA and CDR2 FQGNSA. This CDR3 is 14 amino acids long. CDR3 region: CASSLESATYEQYF. CDR3 sequence (DNA): TGTGCCAGCAGCTTAGAGAGCGCTACGTACGAGCAGTACTTC.

The genes are TRBV28 and TRBJ2-1; 12 bases are a match to TRBD1. The CDR3 covers 21 residues. Germline V CDR1 and CDR2: MDHEN, SYDVKM. V dropped 4 bases and J dropped 1; count of bases not matched to a gene: 17. CDR3 nucleotide sequence: TGTGCCAGCAGTTGGTTCACCGGGACAGGGGGCGAATCGAGATCCTACAATGAGCAGTTCTTC. Its translation: CASSWFTGTGGESRSYNEQFF. The full variable domain, rest sourced from reference TRBV28 and TRBJ2-1, is DVKVTQSSRYLVKRTGEKVFLECVQDMDHENMFWYRQDPGLGLRLIYFSYDVKMKEKGDIPEGYSVSREKKERFSLILESASTNQTSMYLCASSWFTGTGGESRSYNEQFFGPGTRLTVL.